This is a list of T cell receptor beta chains from one sample in a study of blood T cell repertoires in COVID-19. TCRdb's copy holds only in-frame clones and misses some; the assay was immunoSEQ multiplex PCR. Of roughly 440,000 clones listed, about nine tenths were seen once; the top ten hold around 13%. The source material was peripheral blood. These receptors originate from a woman aged 45-59 years with COVID-19, enrolled during active disease. CDR3s leave out the opening cysteine and the closing phenylalanine or tryptophan.

TRBV27	ASSNPRRGAITEAF
TRBV15	ATSNLVGGIGGYT
TRBV3-1/TRBV3-2	ASSQEGRQGETDTQY
TRBV6-1	ASSEVAGNTYEQY
TRBV28	ASRPVGGDNYGYT
TRBV9	ASSVSPRGSGANVLT
TRBV11-2	ASSLDLLSGNNSPLH
TRBV30	AWSLTGTGDGYT
TRBV7-3	ASSLGGRGRNQPQH
TRBV7-3	ASSLSSASSTDTQY
TRBV30	AWRGLSEKLF
TRBV30	AWSVGQRYEQY
TRBV5-1	ASSWEAAANYGYT